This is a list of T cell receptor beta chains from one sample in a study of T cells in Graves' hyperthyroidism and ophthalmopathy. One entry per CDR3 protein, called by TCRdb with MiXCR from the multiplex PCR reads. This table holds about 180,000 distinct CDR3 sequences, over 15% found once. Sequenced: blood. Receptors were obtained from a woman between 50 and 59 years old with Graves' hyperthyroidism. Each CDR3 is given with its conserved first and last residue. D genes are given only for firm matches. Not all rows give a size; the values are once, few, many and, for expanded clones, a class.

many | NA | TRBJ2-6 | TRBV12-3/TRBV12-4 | TGTGCCAGCAGTTTAGGGGGCTACGGGGCCAACGTCCTGACTTTC | CASSLGGYGANVLTF
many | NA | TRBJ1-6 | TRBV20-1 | TGCAGTGCTTCCCCAAGGGGGGGTAATTCACCCCTCCACTTT | CSASPRGGNSPLHF
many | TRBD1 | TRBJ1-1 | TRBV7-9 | TGTGCCAGCAGCTCCCCGGGACAGGGTGCTGAAGCTTTCTTT | CASSSPGQGAEAFF
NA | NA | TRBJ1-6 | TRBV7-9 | TGTGCCAGCAGCTTGGGGACCGAAGACACCCTCCACTTT | CASSLGTEDTLHF
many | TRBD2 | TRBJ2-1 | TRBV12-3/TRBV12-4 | TGTGCCAGCAGTTATGGGACTAGCGGATGCAATGAGCAGTTCTTC | CASSYGTSGCNEQFF
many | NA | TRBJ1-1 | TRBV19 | TGTGCCAGTATCTCAGGACGCCGCTTGAACACTGAAGCTTTCTTT | CASISGRRLNTEAFF
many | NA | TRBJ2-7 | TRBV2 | TGTGCCAGCATCCTAGGAATCTCCTACGAGCAGTACTTC | CASILGISYEQYF
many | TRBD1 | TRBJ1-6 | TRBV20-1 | TGCAGTGCTAGTACAGGGGGCGCCGGTTATAATTCACCCCTCCACTTT | CSASTGGAGYNSPLHF
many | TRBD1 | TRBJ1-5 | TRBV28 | TGTGCCAGCAGTTTATCATCCAGGGGGCTTCAGCCCCAGCATTTT | CASSLSSRGLQPQHF
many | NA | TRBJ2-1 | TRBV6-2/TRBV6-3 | TGTGCCAGCAGTTGGGGAGCCTACAATGAGCAGTTCTTC | CASSWGAYNEQFF